What follows is one T cell receptor (beta chain) and its context. Its antigen target is currently unknown. Base qualities were left out, and no much larger clone turns up one base away. This sample was included in a study of early T cells in non-severe SARS-CoV-2 infection (dated by TCRdb to the early 2020s). Background for the entire study: Because TCR sequencing was done on bulk RNA from unsorted whole blood, the alpha and beta chains could not be paired.

Spanning cysteine to phenylalanine, the CDR3 consists of 15 amino acids. Solely the CDR3 DNA is kept, with 45 bases framed from the first base. Trimming removed 1 base from V and 6 bases from J, leaving 15 bases between the germline ends. According to the germline V gene (reference sequence), CDR1 reads LNHDA and CDR2 reads SQIVND. A case-control design nested within a healthcare worker cohort in London, UK, was used, with weekly nasopharyngeal swab PCR tests and blood sampling performed. Healthcare workers were enrolled in the week of the UK lockdown, from 23 to 31 March 2020, and were followed every week for up to roughly 15 weeks. Study-wide conclusions, independent of this receptor: VDJdb matching was skewed toward anti-spike CD8 responses and likely underestimated virus-specific expansions by missing private and CD4 specificities.

The library was produced with 5' RACE. Sequenced using a NextSeq 500. To correct for sequencing error and PCR bias, the TCR library protocol tagged individual cDNA molecules with unique molecular identifiers. Sequencing covered both TCR alpha and beta chains, and within each sample the abundances of alpha and beta sequences were tightly co-correlated. Regarding the original processing steps: Decombinator V4 was used to annotate the V gene, J gene and CDR3 of the TCR sequences. Expanded TCRs were defined as changing significantly between any two time points under a Poisson model with p below 0.0001. Abundances of TCRs were expressed as counts per million after normalisation to the total number of TCRs sequenced in each sample. TRAV1-2 paired with TRAJ12, TRAJ20 or TRAJ33 defined MAIT TCRs, while TRAV10 paired with TRAJ18 defined iNKT TCRs. VDJdb, accessed on 1 November 2021, was searched for TCRs annotated for CMV, EBV and SARS-CoV-2, and TCRs annotated for more than one antigen were excluded. TCRdb itself trimmed the public reads at Q25 with fastp, ran MiXCR and retained productive beta chains. Every CDR3 protein is listed once, alongside the most common genes and DNA of its rows. The authors' filters were not applied to this entry. In all, the sample holds approximately 70,000 distinct CDR3 sequences, and 4.6% of those were seen once. The top ten clonotypes cover 3.5% to 4% of the sample.

This material consisted of whole blood, taken at baseline. The chain was built from TRBV19 and TRBJ2-5; the D region possibly corresponds to TRBD1 (6 bases align). The origin of this receptor is an adult who was a healthcare worker with PCR-confirmed SARS-CoV-2 infection or an uninfected control (not recorded which). The donor label of this sample is uncertain. The DNA sequence reads TGTGCCAGTAGTATAGGAGGACAGCAAAGGCAGACCCAGTACTTC. Its translation reads: CASSIGGQQRQTQYF. Reference TRBV19 and TRBJ2-5 proteins supply the regions before and after the CDR3; the full variable domain is: DGGITQSPKYLFRKEGQNVTLSCEQNLNHDAMYWYRQDPGQGLRLIYYSQIVNDFQKGDIAEGYSVSREKKESFPLTVTSAQKNPTAFYLCASSIGGQQRQTQYFGPGTRLLVL.